One sample yielded the 22 T cell receptor beta chains listed below, sequenced in a study of cytomegalovirus exposure and HLA in healthy donors. Use of 60 Vbeta and 13 Jbeta primers characterized the PCR. Libraries were prepared by immunoSEQ multiplex PCR; TCRdb keeps only in-frame clonotypes and omits some of them. The table shows approximately 190,000 clones, with about 83% occurring only once. The sequenced material came from PBMCs. These receptors were collected from a man aged 40-49 years in good health and CMV-seropositive.

This clone was detected a few times. The chain uses TRBV28 and TRBJ2-5; D remains ambiguous. The J call could be wrong; TRBJ2-7 is a better fit for the DNA end. The CDR3 consists of 14 residues. Per the germline V gene, CDR1 is MDHEN and CDR2 is SYDVKM. Here the CDR3 reads CASSFWARSYEQYF. CDR3 nucleotide sequence: TGTGCCAGCAGTTTCTGGGCCCGGTCCTACGAGCAGTACTTC.

The gene calls are TRBV19 and TRBJ1-1, with TRBD1 matching over 9 bases. The J segment lost 10 bases and the V segment lost 3 bases, leaving 15 bases of the junction unmatched. Germline V lookup: CDR1 LNHDA, CDR2 SQIVND (reference sequence). This CDR3 contains 16 residues. CDR3 nucleotide sequence: TGTGCCAGTAGTATCACCATTCTTCCGGGACAGGGTTTAGCTTTCTTT. Protein: CASSITILPGQGLAFF.

The genes are TRBV6-5 and TRBJ2-7; 7 nucleotides agree with TRBD1. This CDR3 is 14 amino acids long. The ends lost 8 bases at V and 0 bases at J; junction bases unmatched: 7. The germline gives CDR1 MNHEY, CDR2 SVGAGI. The CDR3 coding sequence is TGTGCCAGCTCTCAGACAGGGACCTCCTACGAGCAGTACTTC. This gives the protein CASSQTGTSYEQYF.

This chain joins TRBV4-1 and TRBJ2-1; 10 positions match TRBD1. The germline gives CDR1 MGHRA, CDR2 YSYEKL. The CDR3 is 14 amino acids. Unmatched junction bases numbered 1, after V lost 4 bases and J lost 4 bases. The CDR3 protein is CASSPGQGYNEQFF. The CDR3 coding sequence is TGCGCCAGCAGCCCGGGACAGGGGTACAATGAGCAGTTCTTC.

The chain is built from TRBV5-1 and TRBJ1-1; 9 bases map to TRBD1. J lost 0 bases, V lost 3 bases, and 6 bases had no gene match. Germline loops: CDR1 SGHRS, CDR2 YFSETQ. The CDR3 totals 16 residues. CDR3 region: CASSSGQGFMNTEAFF. The CDR3 DNA reads TGCGCCAGCAGCTCGGGACAGGGCTTCATGAACACTGAAGCTTTCTTT.

The chain employs TRBV6-9 and TRBJ2-7; 14 bases fit TRBD2. Germline V lookup: CDR1 MNHGY, CDR2 SVAAGI. V was clipped by 2 bases and J by 4 bases; unmatched bases: 16. There are 20 residues in the CDR3. DNA of the CDR3: TGTGCCAGCAGTTATGGGACTAGCGGGAGTGGATGCTTTCGGTATTACGAGCAGTACTTC. This encodes CASSYGTSGSGCFRYYEQYF.

This sequence joins TRBV14 and TRBJ1-1, with 8 bases matching TRBD1. The CDR3 totals 15 residues. The germline CDR1 and CDR2 sequences are SGHDN and FVKESK. The V and J ends lost 4 bases and 4 bases, in that order; junction bases with no gene match: 8. The CDR3 protein is CASSLRTGLSTEAFF. The CDR3, as DNA: TGTGCCAGCAGCCTTCGGACAGGGCTGAGCACTGAAGCTTTCTTT.

The CDR3 protein is CARGLEFETQYF. In DNA, the CDR3 is TGCGCCAGAGGACTAGAGTTTGAGACCCAGTACTTC. The chain joins TRBV4-1 to TRBJ2-5; 7 bases agree with TRBD2. The CDR3 spans 12 residues. The V and J ends lost 9 bases and 5 bases, in that order; junction bases with no gene match: 6. The germline V gene has CDR1 MGHRA and CDR2 YSYEKL.

This clone was detected ten times or more. The chain is built from TRBV6-4 and TRBJ1-1, with TRBD1 matching 9 bases. Germline CDR1 and CDR2: MRHNA and SNTAGT. The CDR3 is made up of 14 amino acids. The junction had 9 bases not matched to a gene; V was cut back by 6 bases and J by 7 bases. In DNA, the CDR3 is TGTGCCAGCAGGAAACACAGGGGGCAAGGTGAAGCTTTCTTT. As protein: CASRKHRGQGEAFF.

This chain connects TRBV7-3 to TRBJ2-1; D unresolved. Germline values: CDR1 SGHTA, CDR2 FQGTGA. CDR3 length: 12 amino acids. The V and J ends lost 4 bases and 7 bases respectively, with 8 bases between them. This chain's CDR3 is CASSSSLNEQFF. DNA for the CDR3: TGTGCCAGCAGCTCCAGTCTGAATGAGCAGTTCTTC.

This clone was seen more than once but under ten times. This chain uses TRBV6-1 with TRBJ2-2; possible D gene TRBD1, 5 bases. Trimming left V 7 bases short and J 0 bases short, with 12 bases between. CDR1 is MNHNS, CDR2 SASEGT, per germline. The CDR3 sequence is 15 residues long. This chain's CDR3 is CASIKGSANTGELFF. DNA for the CDR3: TGTGCCAGCATTAAGGGGTCCGCGAACACCGGGGAGCTGTTTTTT.

The V gene is TRBV5-1, the J gene TRBJ2-1, with a possible D match to TRBD1 (6 bases). CDR1 is SGHRS and CDR2 is YFSETQ in the germline V gene. The CDR3 consists of 13 residues. Trimming removed 0 bases at V and 6 bases at J, with 7 bases between. The CDR3 region is CASSLGTANEQFF. The CDR3 DNA sequence: TGCGCCAGCAGCTTGGGGACAGCCAATGAGCAGTTCTTC.

The gene calls are TRBV5-6 and TRBJ1-1; the D gene is possibly TRBD1 (5 bases). Germline-derived CDR1 and CDR2 are SGHDT and YYEEEE. CDR3 size: 15 residues. V shed 2 bases and J shed 0 bases, with 11 bases lying between them. The CDR3 loop reads CASSLRKTVNTEAFF. As DNA, the CDR3 is TGTGCCAGCAGCTTAAGAAAGACAGTGAACACTGAAGCTTTCTTT.

V usage is TRBV28 and J usage is TRBJ2-2; D is uncertain. The V gene's germline CDR1 is MDHEN and CDR2 SYDVKM. The length of the CDR3 is 13 residues. V was clipped by 3 bases and J by 8 bases, with 10 bases between them. CDR3: CASSFQVDGELFF. The CDR3 DNA sequence: TGTGCCAGCAGTTTCCAGGTCGATGGGGAGCTGTTTTTT.

The CDR3 nucleotides read TGTGCCAGCAGCTTACAGGGGACTGGAAACACCATATATTTT. This sequence encodes CASSLQGTGNTIYF. V is TRBV7-8 and J is TRBJ1-3, with a tentative D call TRBD1 (6 bases). Germline V gives CDR1 SGHVS, CDR2 FQNEAQ. The CDR3 has 14 amino acids. Trimming took off 2 bases at V and 2 bases at J, with 7 bases between the two ends.

A few counts support this clone. Other DNA variants within this sample encode the same CDR3. The V gene is TRBV7-2, the J gene TRBJ2-2; D uncertain. The germline CDR1 and CDR2 sequences are SGHTA and FQGNSA. The germline V and J ends were trimmed by 4 bases and 3 bases, with 6 bases remaining between them. This CDR3 comprises 13 residues. CDR3 in DNA: TGTGCCAGCAGCTCCACGGACACCGGGGAGCTGTTTTTT. Protein product: CASSSTDTGELFF.

V gene TRBV6-1 combines with J gene TRBJ1-5, with no clear D. The ends were cut back, 7 bases at V and 5 bases at J, with 15 bases in the middle. The CDR3 is 14 residues long. Germline values: CDR1 MNHNS, CDR2 SASEGT. The chain's CDR3 is CASISSGGYQPQHF. Here the CDR3 DNA reads TGTGCCAGCATTTCCTCGGGAGGGTATCAGCCCCAGCATTTT.

Only one count was recorded for this clone. V is TRBV4-3 and J is TRBJ2-3; 9 bases are a match to TRBD2. The CDR3 runs to 16 residues. Germline V gene data show CDR1 as LGHNA and CDR2 as YSLEER. V lost 0 bases and J lost 5; bases outside the gene matches: 6. The CDR3 sequence: CASSQDGGRAVDTQYF. The CDR3 DNA is TGCGCCAGCAGCCAAGACGGCGGGAGGGCGGTAGATACGCAGTATTTT.

The chain is built from TRBV4-2 and TRBJ2-1, with TRBD1 as a possible D gene (6 bases). The CDR3 has 12 amino acids. V lost 0 bases and J 10 bases, leaving 7 bases between the germline ends. Germline loops: CDR1 LGHNA, CDR2 YNFKEQ. CDR3: CASSQDGGEQFF. The CDR3 coding sequence is TGTGCCAGCAGCCAAGATGGGGGCGAGCAGTTCTTC.

The V and J genes are TRBV6-5 and TRBJ2-7; the match to TRBD2 covers 7 bases. Germline values: CDR1 MNHEY, CDR2 SVGAGI. The length of the CDR3 is 15 residues. The V segment lost 2 bases and the J segment 9 bases; nucleotides outside the gene matches: 13. CDR3 amino acids: CASSYARASGGGQYF. The CDR3 bases are TGTGCCAGCAGTTACGCCCGGGCCTCGGGGGGAGGGCAGTACTTC.

The chain couples TRBV9 to TRBJ2-3; 7 nucleotides line up with TRBD2. Germline assignment: CDR1 SGDLS and CDR2 YYNGEE. Trimming took 0 bases from V and 5 from J; bases not matched to a gene: 6. This CDR3 has 15 residues. The CDR3 spells CASSVAERGGDTQYF. In DNA, the CDR3 is TGTGCCAGCAGCGTAGCGGAGCGGGGAGGAGATACGCAGTATTTT.

V is TRBV7-6 and J is TRBJ2-1; 11 positions agree with TRBD2. J lost 0 bases, V lost 5 bases, and 3 bases had no gene match. Germline V CDR1 and CDR2: SGHVS, FNYEAQ. CDR3 length equals 16 residues. Here the CDR3 reads CASSKGLAVSYNEQFF. CDR3 nucleotides: TGTGCCAGCAGCAAGGGACTAGCGGTCTCCTACAATGAGCAGTTCTTC.